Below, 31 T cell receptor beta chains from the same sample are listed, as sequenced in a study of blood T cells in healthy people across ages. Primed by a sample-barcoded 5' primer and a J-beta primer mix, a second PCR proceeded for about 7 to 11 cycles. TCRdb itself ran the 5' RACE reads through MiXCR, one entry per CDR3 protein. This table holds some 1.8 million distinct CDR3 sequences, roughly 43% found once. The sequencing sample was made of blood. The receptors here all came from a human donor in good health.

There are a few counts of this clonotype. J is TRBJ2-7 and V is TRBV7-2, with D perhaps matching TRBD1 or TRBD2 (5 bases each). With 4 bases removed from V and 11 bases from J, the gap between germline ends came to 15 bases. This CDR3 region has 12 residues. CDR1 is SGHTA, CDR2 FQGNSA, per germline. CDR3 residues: CASSYPGTLEYF. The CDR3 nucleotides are TGTGCCAGCAGCTACCCCGGGACCTTGGAGTACTTC.

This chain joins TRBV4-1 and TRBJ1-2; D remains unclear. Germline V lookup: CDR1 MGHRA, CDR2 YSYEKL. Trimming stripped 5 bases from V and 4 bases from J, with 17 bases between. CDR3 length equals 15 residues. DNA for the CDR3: TGCGCCAGCAGCTCTCCGACGACGGGCCGCTATGGCTACACCTTC. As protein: CASSSPTTGRYGYTF.

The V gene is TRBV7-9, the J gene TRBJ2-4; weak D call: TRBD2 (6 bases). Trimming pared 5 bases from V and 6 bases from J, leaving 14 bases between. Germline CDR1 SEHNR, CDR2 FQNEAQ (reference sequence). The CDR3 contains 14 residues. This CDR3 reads CASSRLAGGNIQYF. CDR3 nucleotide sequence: TGTGCCAGCAGCCGACTCGCCGGGGGAAACATTCAGTACTTC.

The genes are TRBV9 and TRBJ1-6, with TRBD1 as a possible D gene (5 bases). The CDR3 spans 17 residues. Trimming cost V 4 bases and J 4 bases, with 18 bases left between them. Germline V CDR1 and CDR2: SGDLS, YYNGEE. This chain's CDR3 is CASSPRVGPNYNSPLHF. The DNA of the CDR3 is TGTGCCAGCAGCCCTAGGGTGGGGCCCAATTATAATTCACCCCTCCACTTT.

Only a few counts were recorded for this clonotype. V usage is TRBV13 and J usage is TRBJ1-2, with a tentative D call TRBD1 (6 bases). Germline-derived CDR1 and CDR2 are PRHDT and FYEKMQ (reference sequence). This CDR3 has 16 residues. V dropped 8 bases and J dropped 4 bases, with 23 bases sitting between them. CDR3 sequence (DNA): TGTGCCAGCCTATCGGCGGGGCGGGGGCGTATCTATGGCTACACCTTC. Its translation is CASLSAGRGRIYGYTF.

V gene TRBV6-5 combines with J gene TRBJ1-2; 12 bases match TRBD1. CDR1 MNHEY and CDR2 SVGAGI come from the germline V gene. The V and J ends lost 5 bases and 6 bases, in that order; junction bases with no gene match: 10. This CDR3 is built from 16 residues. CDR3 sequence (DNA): TGTGCCAGCAGTCCCGGGACAGGGGGCATAGAGGATGGCTACACCTTC. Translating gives CASSPGTGGIEDGYTF.

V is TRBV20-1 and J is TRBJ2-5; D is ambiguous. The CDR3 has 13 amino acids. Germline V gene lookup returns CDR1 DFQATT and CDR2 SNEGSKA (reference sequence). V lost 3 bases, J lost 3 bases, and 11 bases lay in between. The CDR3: CSARASVEETQYF. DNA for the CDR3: TGCAGTGCTAGGGCCTCGGTGGAAGAGACCCAGTACTTC.

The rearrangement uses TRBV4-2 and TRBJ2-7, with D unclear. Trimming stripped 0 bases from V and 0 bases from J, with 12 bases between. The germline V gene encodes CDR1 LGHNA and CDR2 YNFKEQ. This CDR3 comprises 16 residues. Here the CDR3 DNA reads TGTGCCAGCAGCCAAGATATAAATAGGGTCTCCTACGAGCAGTACTTC. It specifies CASSQDINRVSYEQYF.

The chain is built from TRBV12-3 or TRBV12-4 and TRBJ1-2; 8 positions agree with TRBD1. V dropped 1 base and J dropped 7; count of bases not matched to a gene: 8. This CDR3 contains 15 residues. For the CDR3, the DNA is TGTGCCAGCAGTTTAGGCGGCAGGGGGCGGGTTGGCTACACCTTC. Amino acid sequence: CASSLGGRGRVGYTF.

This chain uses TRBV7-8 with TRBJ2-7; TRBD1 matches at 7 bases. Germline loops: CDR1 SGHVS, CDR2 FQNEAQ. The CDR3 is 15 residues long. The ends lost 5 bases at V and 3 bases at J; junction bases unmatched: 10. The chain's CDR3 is CASSPGQDPFYEQYF. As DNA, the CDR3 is TGTGCCAGCAGCCCCGGACAGGACCCCTTCTACGAGCAGTACTTC.

The CDR3 nucleotides are TGTGCCTGCACAGGGGGGTCGCCCGAGCAGTACTTC. Amino acid sequence: CACTGGSPEQYF. V usage is TRBV12-3 or TRBV12-4 and J usage is TRBJ2-7, with 8 bases matching TRBD1. J lost 6 bases, V lost 11 bases, and 9 bases had no gene match. The CDR3 contains 12 residues.

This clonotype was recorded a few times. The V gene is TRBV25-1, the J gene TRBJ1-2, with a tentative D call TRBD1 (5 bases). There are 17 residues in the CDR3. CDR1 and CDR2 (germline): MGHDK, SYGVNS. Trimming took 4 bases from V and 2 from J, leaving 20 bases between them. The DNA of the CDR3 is TGTGCCAGCAGTGGGATCGGGACGGCGAATCCCAACTATGGCTACACCTTC. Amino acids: CASSGIGTANPNYGYTF.

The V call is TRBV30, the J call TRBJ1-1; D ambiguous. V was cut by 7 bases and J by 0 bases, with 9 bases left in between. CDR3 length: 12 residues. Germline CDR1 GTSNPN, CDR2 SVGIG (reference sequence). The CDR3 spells CASPALNTEAFF. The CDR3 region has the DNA TGTGCCTCTCCGGCCCTGAACACTGAAGCTTTCTTT. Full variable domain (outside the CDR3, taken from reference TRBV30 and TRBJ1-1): SQTIHQWPATLVQPVGSPLSLECTVEGTSNPNLYWYRQAAGRGLQLLFYSVGIGQISSEVPQNLSASRPQDRQFILSSKKLLLSDSGFYLCASPALNTEAFFGQGTRLTVV.

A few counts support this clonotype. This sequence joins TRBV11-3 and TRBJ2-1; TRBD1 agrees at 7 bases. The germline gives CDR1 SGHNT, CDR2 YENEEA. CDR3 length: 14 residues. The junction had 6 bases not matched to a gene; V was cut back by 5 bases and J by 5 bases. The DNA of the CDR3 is TGTGCCAGCAGCCCCCTCAGGGGGAACAATGAGCAGTTCTTC. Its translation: CASSPLRGNNEQFF.

In DNA form, the CDR3 reads TGCGCCAGCAGCCAAGGACAGGGGTCGACAAATTCACCCCTCCACTTT. It specifies CASSQGQGSTNSPLHF. The V call is TRBV4-1, the J call TRBJ1-6, with 8 nucleotides matching TRBD1. The CDR3 sequence is 16 residues long. Germline values: CDR1 MGHRA, CDR2 YSYEKL. V was pared by 1 base and J by 7 bases, with 6 bases of the junction left unmatched.

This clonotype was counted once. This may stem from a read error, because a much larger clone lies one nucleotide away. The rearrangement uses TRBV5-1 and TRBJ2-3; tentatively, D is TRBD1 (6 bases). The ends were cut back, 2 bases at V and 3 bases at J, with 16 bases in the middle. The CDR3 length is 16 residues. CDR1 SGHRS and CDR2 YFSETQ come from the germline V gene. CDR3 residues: CASSLMIGGTTDTQYF. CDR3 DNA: TGCGCCAGCAGCTTAATGATAGGGGGTACGACAGATACGCAGTATTTT.

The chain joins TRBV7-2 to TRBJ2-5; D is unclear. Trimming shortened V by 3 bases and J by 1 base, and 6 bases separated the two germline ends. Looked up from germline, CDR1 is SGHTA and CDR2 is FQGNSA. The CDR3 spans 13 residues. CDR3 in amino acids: CASSFALQETQYF. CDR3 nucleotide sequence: TGTGCCAGCAGCTTCGCCCTCCAAGAGACCCAGTACTTC.

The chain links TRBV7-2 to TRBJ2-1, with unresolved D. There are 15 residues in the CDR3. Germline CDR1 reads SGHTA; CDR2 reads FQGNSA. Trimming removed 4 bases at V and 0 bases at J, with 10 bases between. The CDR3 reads CASSSPPSSYNEQFF. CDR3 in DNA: TGTGCCAGCAGCTCGCCCCCTAGCTCCTACAATGAGCAGTTCTTC.

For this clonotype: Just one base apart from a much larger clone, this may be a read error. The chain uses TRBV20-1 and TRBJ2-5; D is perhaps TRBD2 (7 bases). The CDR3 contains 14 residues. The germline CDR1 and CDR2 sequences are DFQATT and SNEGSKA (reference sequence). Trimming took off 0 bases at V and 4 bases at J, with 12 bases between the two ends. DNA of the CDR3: TGCAGTGCTAGAGATTGGGGGGGCGGAGAGACCCAGTACTTC. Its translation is CSARDWGGGETQYF.

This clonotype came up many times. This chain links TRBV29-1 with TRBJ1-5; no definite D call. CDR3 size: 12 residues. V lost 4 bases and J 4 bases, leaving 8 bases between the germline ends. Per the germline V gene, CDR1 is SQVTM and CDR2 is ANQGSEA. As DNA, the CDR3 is TGCAGCGTTGGCGGGGTTAATCAGCCCCAGCATTTT. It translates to CSVGGVNQPQHF.

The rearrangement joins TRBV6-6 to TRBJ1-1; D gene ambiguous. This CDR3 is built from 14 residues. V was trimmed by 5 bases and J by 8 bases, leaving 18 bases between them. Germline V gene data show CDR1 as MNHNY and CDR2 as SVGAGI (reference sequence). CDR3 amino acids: CASSPGFGRGEAFF. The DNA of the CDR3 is TGTGCCAGCAGTCCCGGATTTGGGCGGGGAGAAGCTTTCTTT.

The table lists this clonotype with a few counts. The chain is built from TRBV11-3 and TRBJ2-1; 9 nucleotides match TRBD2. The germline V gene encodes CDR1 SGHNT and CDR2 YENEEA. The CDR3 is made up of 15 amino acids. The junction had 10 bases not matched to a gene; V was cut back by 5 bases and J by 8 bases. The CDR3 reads CASSRGLAGRDEQFF. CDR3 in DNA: TGTGCCAGCAGCCGGGGACTAGCCGGGCGGGATGAGCAGTTCTTC.

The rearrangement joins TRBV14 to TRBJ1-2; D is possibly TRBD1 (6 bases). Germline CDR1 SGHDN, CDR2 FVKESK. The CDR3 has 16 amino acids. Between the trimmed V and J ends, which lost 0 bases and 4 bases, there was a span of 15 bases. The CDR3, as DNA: TGTGCCAGCAGCCAAGATTCGGGGGCCTCGCTCTATGGCTACACCTTC. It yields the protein CASSQDSGASLYGYTF.

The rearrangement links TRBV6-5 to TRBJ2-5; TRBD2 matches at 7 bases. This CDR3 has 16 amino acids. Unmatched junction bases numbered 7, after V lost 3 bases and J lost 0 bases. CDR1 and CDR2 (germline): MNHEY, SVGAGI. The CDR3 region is CASSYMAGEYQETQYF. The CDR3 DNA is TGTGCCAGCAGTTATATGGCGGGGGAGTACCAAGAGACCCAGTACTTC.

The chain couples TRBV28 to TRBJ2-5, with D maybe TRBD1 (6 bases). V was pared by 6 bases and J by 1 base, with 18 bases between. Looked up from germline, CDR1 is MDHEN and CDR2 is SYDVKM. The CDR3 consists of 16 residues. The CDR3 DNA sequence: TGTGCCAGCAGCCAAACTAGGGGACAACTCCAAGAGACCCAGTACTTC. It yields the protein CASSQTRGQLQETQYF.

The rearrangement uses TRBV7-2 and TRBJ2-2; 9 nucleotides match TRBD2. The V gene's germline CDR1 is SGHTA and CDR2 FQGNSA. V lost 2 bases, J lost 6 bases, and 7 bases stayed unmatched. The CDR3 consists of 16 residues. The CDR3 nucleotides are TGTGCCAGCAGCTTAAGTGCGGGGGGGCTCGCCGGGGAGCTGTTTTTT. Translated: CASSLSAGGLAGELFF.

The CDR3: CSAPGLRRLDNEQFF. The CDR3 DNA follows: TGCAGTGCCCCGGGACTACGGCGTTTGGACAATGAGCAGTTCTTC. The chain has TRBV20-1 and TRBJ2-1; 7 bases line up with TRBD2. Germline CDR1 DFQATT, CDR2 SNEGSKA (reference sequence). V gave up 6 bases and J gave up 5 bases; unmatched junction bases: 13. This CDR3 spans 15 amino acids.

CDR3 protein: CASSLDLNWGANQPQHF. CDR3 nucleotides: TGTGCCAGCAGCTTAGATTTAAACTGGGGGGCCAATCAGCCCCAGCATTTT. The chain couples TRBV7-2 to TRBJ1-5; perhaps TRBD1 as D (6 bases). CDR1 and CDR2 (germline): SGHTA, FQGNSA. This CDR3 contains 17 residues. Deletions cut 1 base from V and 3 bases from J, with 16 bases between.

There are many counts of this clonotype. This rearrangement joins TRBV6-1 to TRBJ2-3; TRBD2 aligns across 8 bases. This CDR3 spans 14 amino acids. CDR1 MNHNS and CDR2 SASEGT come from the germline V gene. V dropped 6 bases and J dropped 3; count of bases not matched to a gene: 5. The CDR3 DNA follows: TGTGCCAGCAGAGGACTAGCTGAAACAGATACGCAGTATTTT. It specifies CASRGLAETDTQYF.

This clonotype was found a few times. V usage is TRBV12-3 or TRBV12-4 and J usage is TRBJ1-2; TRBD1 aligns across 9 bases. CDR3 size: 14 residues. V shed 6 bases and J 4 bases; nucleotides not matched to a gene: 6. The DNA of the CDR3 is TGTGCCAGCAGCCCGGACAGGGGCATCTATGGCTACACCTTC. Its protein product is CASSPDRGIYGYTF.

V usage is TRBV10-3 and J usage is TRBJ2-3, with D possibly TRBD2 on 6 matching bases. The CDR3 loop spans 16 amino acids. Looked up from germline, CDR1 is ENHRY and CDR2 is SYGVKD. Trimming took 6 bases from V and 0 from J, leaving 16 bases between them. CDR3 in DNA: TGTGCCATCAGCACACGGGACTTCCCTAGCACAGATACGCAGTATTTT. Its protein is CAISTRDFPSTDTQYF.